A single sample is the source of the 5 T cell receptor beta chains below, sequenced in a study of T cell changes during pregnancy in multiple sclerosis. The assay was immunoSEQ multiplex PCR, and TCRdb's table has in-frame clones only and misses some. Among about 45,000 clones listed, approximately 90% were seen once. Sequencing used CD4+ T cells from peripheral blood mononuclear cells, obtained in the third trimester of pregnancy. These receptors originate from a female donor with multiple sclerosis, enrolled in a pregnancy study.

The V gene is TRBV2, the J gene TRBJ2-1; 8 bases agree with TRBD1. V dropped 3 bases and J dropped 4; count of bases not matched to a gene: 5. Germline V CDR1 and CDR2: SNHLY, FYNNEI. This CDR3 contains 15 residues. The CDR3 nucleotides are TGTGCCAGCAGTGATCGGACAGGGACATACAATGAGCAGTTCTTC. The encoded protein is CASSDRTGTYNEQFF.

V usage is TRBV5-4 and J usage is TRBJ2-7; 8 bases fit TRBD1. This CDR3 comprises 13 residues. With 4 bases clipped from V and 3 bases from J, the junction kept 3 bases outside the gene matches. The germline V gene has CDR1 SGHNT and CDR2 YYREEE (reference sequence). CDR3 loop: CASSGGQGYEQYF. The CDR3 DNA is TGTGCCAGCAGCGGAGGACAGGGCTACGAGCAGTACTTC.

The genes are TRBV5-6 and TRBJ2-3; 7 bases match TRBD2. CDR1 SGHDT and CDR2 YYEEEE come from the germline V gene. The CDR3 extends over 16 amino acids. V lost 2 bases to trimming and J lost 4 bases; unmatched junction nucleotides: 10. CDR3 region: CASSFLTGGGSDTQYF. The DNA for the CDR3 is TGTGCCAGCAGCTTTTTGACGGGAGGAGGATCAGATACGCAGTATTTT.

This CDR3 reads CAGNRGINYGYTF. The CDR3 DNA reads as TGTGCCGGGAACAGGGGAATAAACTATGGCTACACCTTC. The V gene is TRBV2, the J gene TRBJ1-2; 7 bases line up with TRBD1. V dropped 11 bases and J dropped 2; count of bases not matched to a gene: 8. The length of the CDR3 is 13 residues. Germline CDR1 SNHLY, CDR2 FYNNEI.

V usage is TRBV19 and J usage is TRBJ2-1; D gene unclear. The CDR3 contains 14 residues. V shed 7 bases and J shed 3 bases, with 13 bases lying between them. Germline-derived CDR1 and CDR2 are LNHDA and SQIVND (reference sequence). For the CDR3, the DNA is TGTGCCAGTAACTCTCTGCCCAACTACAATGAGCAGTTCTTC. It is translated as CASNSLPNYNEQFF.